Shown below are 16 T cell receptor beta chains from a single sample sequenced in a study of cytomegalovirus exposure and HLA in healthy donors. Primers: 60 Vbeta forward and 13 Jbeta reverse. The repertoire was sequenced with immunoSEQ multiplex PCR; TCRdb's copy has only in-frame clones and lacks some. The sample has 150,000 to 200,000 clones; approximately 80% are singletons. Sequences were obtained from PBMCs. The receptors come from a woman aged 40 to 49 in good health and CMV-seronegative.

CDR3 sequence reads: CASSYSLTDTQYF. In nucleotides, the CDR3 is TGTGCCAGCAGCTACTCTCTCACAGATACGCAGTATTTT. V usage is TRBV7-3 and J usage is TRBJ2-3; D ambiguous. The CDR3 has 13 residues. Trimming removed 4 bases at V and 2 bases at J, with 7 bases between. Germline lookup yields CDR1 SGHTA and CDR2 FQGTGA.

The genes are TRBV10-3 and TRBJ1-5, with D tentatively TRBD1 (5 bases). Looked up from germline, CDR1 is ENHRY and CDR2 is SYGVKD. V lost 2 bases and J lost 5, with 7 bases in between. The CDR3 runs 13 residues. CDR3 sequence (DNA): TGTGCCATCAGTGAGGACAGTTATCAGCCCCAGCATTTT. This sequence encodes CAISEDSYQPQHF.

The chain uses TRBV19 and TRBJ2-7; possibly TRBD1 for D (5 bases). The CDR3 has 12 amino acids. V was shortened by 8 bases and J by 2 bases, with 10 bases between the two germline ends. CDR1 and CDR2 from the germline V gene are LNHDA and SQIVND (reference sequence). The CDR3 spells CASGASPYEQYF. CDR3 sequence (DNA): TGTGCCAGTGGGGCCTCCCCCTACGAGCAGTACTTC.

The rearrangement uses TRBV9 and TRBJ1-1; D not resolved. V was shortened by 2 bases and J by 0 bases, with 17 bases between the two germline ends. Germline assignment: CDR1 SGDLS and CDR2 YYNGEE. The CDR3 extends over 17 amino acids. The CDR3 DNA follows: TGTGCCAGCAGCGTTGGGAGGGTGCGGGGTCTGAACACTGAAGCTTTCTTT. This codes for CASSVGRVRGLNTEAFF.

The chain carries TRBV28 and TRBJ2-5; 9 nucleotides match TRBD2. CDR1 is MDHEN, CDR2 SYDVKM, per germline. J lost 2 bases, V lost 5 bases, and 12 bases had no gene match. There are 17 residues in the CDR3. CDR3 loop: CASSLLPAAGGQETQYF. The CDR3, as DNA: TGTGCCAGCAGTCTCCTCCCTGCGGCGGGGGGGCAAGAGACCCAGTACTTC.

V gene TRBV11-3 combines with J gene TRBJ2-4; no firm D call. V was clipped by 5 bases and J by 1 base, with 9 bases between them. CDR3 length: 14 amino acids. From germline, CDR1 is SGHNT and CDR2 YENEEA. This CDR3 is CASSPREAKNIQYF. The CDR3 nucleotides read TGTGCCAGCAGCCCCCGCGAGGCCAAAAACATTCAGTACTTC.

This clone has just a few counts. In DNA form, the CDR3 reads TGTGCCAGCAGCGTTTCCGGGACTAGCAATTACGAGCAGTACTTC. Its protein is CASSVSGTSNYEQYF. The chain joins TRBV9 to TRBJ2-7, with TRBD2 identical over 9 bases. Germline lookup yields CDR1 SGDLS and CDR2 YYNGEE. J was trimmed by 4 bases and V by 2 bases; bases with no gene match: 7. This CDR3 is built from 15 residues.

The chain is built from TRBV5-1 and TRBJ2-2; 12 bases line up with TRBD1. CDR1 and CDR2 (germline): SGHRS, YFSETQ. This CDR3 is built from 15 residues. V was pared by 4 bases and J by 5 bases, with 3 bases of the junction left unmatched. CDR3 in DNA: TGCGCCAGCAGCGGGGACAGGGGGCTGACCGGGGAGCTGTTTTTT. Its protein product is CASSGDRGLTGELFF.

This CDR3 is CASSRLVQETQYF. The CDR3 nucleotides are TGTGCCAGCAGTAGACTAGTGCAAGAGACCCAGTACTTC. The rearrangement joins TRBV2 to TRBJ2-5, with D maybe TRBD2 (6 bases). The CDR3 loop spans 13 amino acids. Germline V lookup: CDR1 SNHLY, CDR2 FYNNEI. Trimming pared 5 bases from V and 2 bases from J, leaving 9 bases between.

V usage is TRBV27 and J usage is TRBJ1-2; TRBD1 aligns across 12 bases. The trim removed 6 bases at V and 4 bases at J, leaving 6 bases unmatched. The CDR3 length is 15 residues. Germline assignment: CDR1 MNHEY and CDR2 SMNVEV (reference sequence). CDR3 amino acids: CASSGGTGGLYGYTF. The CDR3 nucleotides read TGTGCCAGCAGCGGAGGGACAGGGGGCCTCTATGGCTACACCTTC.

The rearrangement links TRBV18 to TRBJ1-2, with 8 bases identical to TRBD1. This CDR3 contains 15 residues. Looked up from germline, CDR1 is KGHSH and CDR2 is LQKENI. Germline trimming cut 4 bases from V and 7 bases from J; bases unmatched to any gene: 11. CDR3 nucleotide sequence: TGTGCCAGCTCACGGGAAGCAGGGGGCGCCGGTGGCTACACCTTC. The encoded protein is CASSREAGGAGGYTF.

The chain recombines TRBV7-2 with TRBJ2-7; D uncertain. CDR1 and CDR2 (germline): SGHTA, FQGNSA. Trimming left V 5 bases short and J 7 bases short, with 15 bases between. CDR3 size: 13 residues. The CDR3 loop reads CASSRSQPWEQYF. For the CDR3, the DNA is TGTGCCAGCAGCCGTAGCCAGCCTTGGGAGCAGTACTTC.

The chain employs TRBV5-4 and TRBJ1-1; no clear D gene. The CDR3 has 13 amino acids. CDR1 is SGHNT and CDR2 is YYREEE in the germline V gene (reference sequence). The V end was cut by 4 bases, the J end by 0 bases, with 7 bases between. As DNA, the CDR3 is TGTGCCAGCAGCCCCATCATGAACACTGAAGCTTTCTTT. Its translation: CASSPIMNTEAFF.

This chain links TRBV5-5 with TRBJ2-5, with 14 bases fitting TRBD2. Per the germline V gene, CDR1 is SGHKS and CDR2 is YYEKEE (reference sequence). The V and J ends lost 4 bases and 2 bases, in that order; junction bases with no gene match: 10. CDR3 length: 18 residues. The CDR3 DNA follows: TGTGCCAGCAGCCTACGATCGGGACTAGCGGGAGCGCAAGAGACCCAGTACTTC. This translates into CASSLRSGLAGAQETQYF.

This clone was seen only once. The V call is TRBV6-1, the J call TRBJ1-3; no reliable D call. This CDR3 comprises 14 residues. Trimming took 4 bases from V and 0 from J, leaving 7 bases between them. Germline V CDR1 and CDR2: MNHNS, SASEGT. The CDR3 spells CASSASDSGNTIYF. The CDR3 nucleotides read TGTGCCAGCAGTGCTAGTGACTCTGGAAACACCATATATTTT.

This clone was observed once. The chain is built from TRBV28 and TRBJ2-7; TRBD1 aligns across 9 bases. V lost 6 bases, J lost 7 bases, and 13 bases stayed unmatched. This CDR3 spans 15 amino acids. CDR1 is MDHEN and CDR2 is SYDVKM in the germline V gene. The CDR3, as DNA: TGTGCCAGCAGGGGACCGACAGGGGGGATTGGGGAGCAGTACTTC. Its translation: CASRGPTGGIGEQYF.